One and the same sample provided the 32 T cell receptor beta chains below, sequenced in a study of shared clonotypes between healthy human individuals. Repertoires were generated with immunoSEQ multiplex PCR, while TCRdb's copy carries only in-frame clones and drops some. The table has 2 million to 2.5 million clones, approximately 95% seen once. The specimen sequenced was naive CD4+ T cells from PBMCs. Stated subset: CD45RA+ positively selected. These receptors were collected from a man younger than 35 in good health. Some clones in this sample may be carry-over from other donors' samples.

The chain links TRBV7-9 to TRBJ1-2, with D tentatively TRBD1 (5 bases). The CDR3 is 13 residues long. Germline V CDR1 and CDR2: SEHNR, FQNEAQ (reference sequence). V was trimmed by 2 bases and J by 6 bases, leaving 10 bases between them. CDR3: CASSLTGPHGYTF. CDR3 coding DNA: TGTGCCAGCAGCTTAACGGGGCCCCATGGCTACACCTTC.

The rearrangement uses TRBV25-1 and TRBJ2-7; 7 nucleotides agree with TRBD2. Germline-derived CDR1 and CDR2 are MGHDK and SYGVNS. With V trimmed by 6 bases and J by 0 bases, 5 bases remained unmatched. The CDR3 runs to 14 residues. In nucleotides, the CDR3 is TGTGCCAGCAGCCTAGCGGAGCACTCCTACGAGCAGTACTTC. Translated, it gives CASSLAEHSYEQYF.

On this clone itself: Other DNA variants within this sample encode the same CDR3. This chain connects TRBV7-3 to TRBJ2-3; no clear D. The CDR3 is 12 residues long. V lost 2 bases and J lost 4, with 4 bases in between. Per the germline V gene, CDR1 is SGHTA and CDR2 is FQGTGA. The chain's CDR3 is CASSLSPDTQYF. The CDR3, as DNA: TGTGCCAGCAGCTTATCCCCAGATACGCAGTATTTT.

The rearrangement joins TRBV5-1 to TRBJ2-5; D is possibly TRBD2 (6 bases). V was clipped by 6 bases and J by 3 bases, with 18 bases between them. The CDR3 has 15 residues. The V gene's germline CDR1 is SGHRS and CDR2 YFSETQ. CDR3 DNA: TGCGCCAGCAACCTTGGAGGGACGGATAAAGAGACCCAGTACTTC. Its protein product is CASNLGGTDKETQYF.

The chain combines TRBV4-2 with TRBJ1-2; D not certain. V was shortened by 1 base and J by 3 bases, with 12 bases between the two germline ends. The germline V gene has CDR1 LGHNA and CDR2 YNFKEQ. The CDR3 has 15 residues. Here the CDR3 DNA reads TGTGCCAGCAGCCAAGTCCCCCAGGCGGACTATGGCTACACCTTC. Translation: CASSQVPQADYGYTF.

V is TRBV27 and J is TRBJ1-5, with TRBD1 identical over 12 bases. The J segment lost 3 bases and the V segment lost 8 bases, leaving 14 bases of the junction unmatched. CDR1 MNHEY and CDR2 SMNVEV come from the germline V gene (reference sequence). The CDR3 contains 18 residues. As DNA, the CDR3 is TGTGCCAGCCTGGAAGGGACAGGGGGCGCGGGGCCCAATCAGCCCCAGCATTTT. It is translated as CASLEGTGGAGPNQPQHF.

V is TRBV12-5 and J is TRBJ2-1; 9 nucleotides match TRBD2. The CDR3 totals 14 residues. Losses at the gene ends were 7 bases for V and 7 bases for J; bases not matched to a gene: 8. Per germline, CDR1 LGHNT and CDR2 FRNRAP. In DNA form, the CDR3 reads TGTGCTAGTGCGGTAGCGGGAGCGGGGAATGAGCAGTTCTTC. Protein sequence: CASAVAGAGNEQFF.

The rearrangement links TRBV5-1 to TRBJ2-5; 8 positions agree with TRBD2. V lost 0 bases, J lost 2 bases, and 6 bases stayed unmatched. From germline, CDR1 is SGHRS and CDR2 YFSETQ. This CDR3 spans 16 amino acids. Written as DNA, the CDR3 is TGCGCCAGCAGCTTGGGACTAGCGTACAGTCAAGAGACCCAGTACTTC. Protein sequence: CASSLGLAYSQETQYF.

In regard to this clone: A read error may produce the germline difference seen at one junction end. V is TRBV14 and J is TRBJ2-5, with TRBD1 matching over 7 bases. The CDR3 is 15 residues long. Germline V gene lookup returns CDR1 SGHDN and CDR2 FVKESK. The CDR3 loop reads CASSQVLGGQGTQYF. The CDR3 nucleotides read TGTGCCAGCAGCCAAGTGCTAGGGGGCCAAGGGACCCAGTACTTC.

The chain couples TRBV5-5 to TRBJ1-5; no clear D. Germline loops: CDR1 SGHKS, CDR2 YYEKEE (reference sequence). The CDR3 spans 15 residues. With 3 bases removed from V and 0 bases from J, the gap between germline ends came to 10 bases. CDR3 loop: CASSSSPLSNQPQHF. The CDR3 nucleotides read TGTGCCAGCAGCTCGAGCCCCCTTAGCAATCAGCCCCAGCATTTT.

The chain employs TRBV18 and TRBJ1-4, with D unresolved. Trimming pared 2 bases from V and 3 bases from J, leaving 10 bases between. Per germline, CDR1 KGHSH and CDR2 LQKENI. The CDR3 covers 15 residues. The CDR3 bases are TGTGCCAGCTCACCATGGAGAGGGCCTAATGAAAAACTGTTTTTT. This codes for CASSPWRGPNEKLFF.

This rearrangement joins TRBV18 to TRBJ2-2; 8 nucleotides align to TRBD1. J lost 10 bases, V lost 3 bases, and 4 bases had no gene match. This CDR3 is built from 13 residues. Germline V gene data show CDR1 as KGHSH and CDR2 as LQKENI. The CDR3 loop reads CASSPQQGEELFF. As DNA, the CDR3 is TGTGCCAGCTCACCCCAACAGGGGGAGGAGCTGTTTTTT.

The V and J genes are TRBV27 and TRBJ1-2, with 7 bases lining up with TRBD1. Unmatched junction bases numbered 13, after V lost 8 bases and J lost 4 bases. Germline V CDR1 and CDR2: MNHEY, SMNVEV (reference sequence). The CDR3 loop spans 15 amino acids. The CDR3 loop is CASHTTGQGVYGYTF. The DNA for the CDR3 is TGTGCCAGCCACACCACGGGCCAGGGGGTCTATGGCTACACCTTC.

V is TRBV6-5 and J is TRBJ2-2, with D possibly matching TRBD1 (6 bases). The CDR3 extends over 14 amino acids. Germline assignment: CDR1 MNHEY and CDR2 SVGAGI. V dropped 5 bases and J dropped 4 bases, with 11 bases sitting between them. Written as DNA, the CDR3 is TGTGCCAGCAGTCCGTGGACAGTCACCGGGGAGCTGTTTTTT. Translated, it gives CASSPWTVTGELFF.

The rearrangement uses TRBV4-1 and TRBJ1-4, with TRBD1 matching 8 bases. This CDR3 comprises 16 residues. V trimming: 0 bases; J trimming: 5 bases; junction bases outside the gene matches: 5. Germline V gives CDR1 MGHRA, CDR2 YSYEKL. CDR3 region: CASSQDYNRGNEKLFF. Written as DNA, the CDR3 is TGCGCCAGCAGCCAAGATTACAACAGGGGGAATGAAAAACTGTTTTTT.

This chain uses TRBV10-3 with TRBJ2-3; tentatively, D is TRBD1 (6 bases). From germline, CDR1 is ENHRY and CDR2 SYGVKD. V was trimmed by 7 bases and J by 4 bases, leaving 12 bases between them. The length of the CDR3 is 13 residues. The CDR3, as DNA: TGTGCCATCAAGCGGAAGGGGGCAGATACGCAGTATTTT. Translation: CAIKRKGADTQYF.

V gene TRBV5-1 combines with J gene TRBJ2-3; 11 bases fit TRBD2. The germline V gene encodes CDR1 SGHRS and CDR2 YFSETQ. V gave up 3 bases and J gave up 4 bases; unmatched junction bases: 4. The CDR3 is made up of 15 amino acids. CDR3: CASSSLAGDSDTQYF. Written as DNA, the CDR3 is TGCGCCAGCAGCTCACTAGCGGGAGACTCAGATACGCAGTATTTT. Full variable domain (missing parts from reference TRBV5-1 and TRBJ2-3): KAGVTQTPRYLIKTRGQQVTLSCSPISGHRSVSWYQQTPGQGLQFLFEYFSETQRNKGNFPGRFSGRQFSNSRSEMNVSTLELGDSALYLCASSSLAGDSDTQYFGPGTRLTVL.

This rearrangement joins TRBV10-1 to TRBJ2-5; D remains ambiguous. The CDR3 has 12 residues. CDR1 WNHNN and CDR2 SYGVQD come from the germline V gene (reference sequence). Trimming took off 0 bases at V and 3 bases at J, with 2 bases between the two ends. The CDR3 reads CASSESKETQYF. CDR3 bases: TGCGCCAGCAGTGAGTCGAAAGAGACCCAGTACTTC.

The rearrangement uses TRBV28 and TRBJ1-2, with D possibly TRBD1 on 5 matching bases. Germline V CDR1 and CDR2: MDHEN, SYDVKM. There are 12 residues in the CDR3. The V gene lost 5 bases and the J gene lost 8 bases, with 12 bases spanning the gap. CDR3: CASSQGVRGYTF. DNA of the CDR3: TGTGCCAGCAGTCAGGGAGTACGGGGCTACACCTTC.

This clone was picked up one time. The rearrangement joins TRBV28 to TRBJ2-4, with D perhaps given as TRBD1 or TRBD2 (5 bases each). This CDR3 spans 13 amino acids. Per the germline V gene, CDR1 is MDHEN and CDR2 is SYDVKM. Trimming cost V 3 bases and J 7 bases, with 10 bases left between them. The CDR3 loop reads CASSFRDVNIQYF. In nucleotides, the CDR3 is TGTGCCAGCAGTTTCCGGGACGTGAACATTCAGTACTTC. Full variable domain (remainder filled in from reference TRBV28 and TRBJ2-4): DVKVTQSSRYLVKRTGEKVFLECVQDMDHENMFWYRQDPGLGLRLIYFSYDVKMKEKGDIPEGYSVSREKKERFSLILESASTNQTSMYLCASSFRDVNIQYFGAGTRLSVL.

Only one count was recorded for this clone. Different DNA sequences within this sample yield the same CDR3. This chain joins TRBV2 and TRBJ2-5; TRBD2 agrees at 8 bases. The junction had 2 bases not matched to a gene; V was cut back by 3 bases and J by 5 bases. The CDR3 spans 13 residues. Germline CDR1 is SNHLY and CDR2 is FYNNEI. The CDR3 here is CASSEGLGETQYF. As DNA, the CDR3 is TGTGCCAGCAGTGAGGGACTAGGGGAGACCCAGTACTTC.

The V and J genes are TRBV6-6 and TRBJ2-5; D is possibly TRBD2 (5 bases). Germline V lookup: CDR1 MNHNY, CDR2 SVGAGI (reference sequence). The CDR3 is made up of 16 amino acids. The V gene lost 2 bases and the J gene lost 1 base, with 14 bases spanning the gap. Here the CDR3 DNA reads TGTGCCAGCAGTTACGGAGCTGGGAGACCCCAAGAGACCCAGTACTTC. This encodes CASSYGAGRPQETQYF.

In DNA form, the CDR3 reads TGTGCCAGCAGCTCCCGGGGCCGGGCCTACGAGCAGTACTTC. Residues: CASSSRGRAYEQYF. The chain carries TRBV7-2 and TRBJ2-7; possibly TRBD1 or TRBD2 for D (5 bases each). V was trimmed by 4 bases and J by 2 bases, leaving 12 bases between them. This CDR3 has 14 amino acids. CDR1 SGHTA and CDR2 FQGNSA come from the germline V gene.

The CDR3 coding sequence is TGTGCCAGCAGCTTGTCCTTATGGGGACAGCCGAGCTCTGGAAACACCATATATTTT. Translation gives CASSLSLWGQPSSGNTIYF. The chain employs TRBV5-8 and TRBJ1-3; TRBD1 agrees at 7 bases. From germline, CDR1 is SGHTS and CDR2 YDEGEE. This CDR3 has 19 residues. Germline trimming cut 1 base from V and 0 bases from J; bases unmatched to any gene: 13.

The rearrangement links TRBV28 to TRBJ1-1; the D gene is possibly TRBD1 (5 bases). Germline V gives CDR1 MDHEN, CDR2 SYDVKM. The CDR3 has 14 residues. Trimming cost V 9 bases and J 2 bases, with 16 bases left between them. The CDR3 sequence: CASPGGGANTEAFF. CDR3 nucleotide sequence: TGTGCCAGTCCGGGGGGAGGGGCCAACACTGAAGCTTTCTTT.

The V gene is TRBV7-3, the J gene TRBJ2-7, with D possibly TRBD2 on 6 matching bases. This CDR3 spans 14 amino acids. The V end was cut by 5 bases, the J end by 0 bases, with 11 bases between. CDR1 and CDR2 from the germline V gene are SGHTA and FQGTGA. CDR3 amino acids: CASSLAGNSYEQYF. In nucleotides, the CDR3 is TGTGCCAGCAGCCTCGCGGGGAACTCCTACGAGCAGTACTTC.

The gene calls are TRBV6-5 and TRBJ2-1, with D hard to call. Germline CDR1 and CDR2: MNHEY and SVGAGI. CDR3 length equals 13 residues. V was trimmed by 7 bases and J by 8 bases, leaving 15 bases between them. CDR3 sequence (DNA): TGTGCCAGCAATGGGTTTTCTAACGATGAGCAGTTCTTC. Protein product: CASNGFSNDEQFF.

J is TRBJ1-4 and V is TRBV25-1; the match to TRBD1 covers 8 bases. Germline values: CDR1 MGHDK, CDR2 SYGVNS. The CDR3 loop spans 14 amino acids. V was clipped by 10 bases and J by 8 bases; unmatched bases: 12. CDR3 in DNA: TGTGCCACTACCCAGGACAGGGTTGGGGAAAAACTGTTTTTT. Its protein product is CATTQDRVGEKLFF.

The CDR3 loop reads CASNRQGADEQFF. DNA of the CDR3: TGTGCCAGCAACCGACAGGGGGCAGATGAGCAGTTCTTC. The rearrangement joins TRBV5-6 to TRBJ2-1; TRBD1 matches at 10 bases. Germline CDR1 is SGHDT and CDR2 is YYEEEE. The CDR3 is 13 amino acids. V dropped 6 bases and J dropped 8; count of bases not matched to a gene: 5.

The chain couples TRBV18 to TRBJ2-1, with D possibly being TRBD1 (5 bases). V dropped 2 bases and J dropped 7 bases, with 18 bases sitting between them. This CDR3 comprises 16 residues. Looked up from germline, CDR1 is KGHSH and CDR2 is LQKENI. The CDR3 region is CASSPRGTPEDNEQFF. The CDR3 DNA follows: TGTGCCAGCTCACCAAGGGGCACTCCGGAAGATAATGAGCAGTTCTTC. The entire variable domain, with the rest obtained from reference TRBV18 and TRBJ2-1, is as follows: NAGVMQNPRHLVRRRGQEARLRCSPMKGHSHVYWYRQLPEEGLKFMVYLQKENIIDESGMPKERFSAEFPKEGPSILRIQQVVRGDSAAYFCASSPRGTPEDNEQFFGPGTRLTVL.

The chain joins TRBV29-1 to TRBJ2-5, with no clear D. The DNA end is a closer match to TRBJ2-7, so the J assignment may be wrong. From germline, CDR1 is SQVTM and CDR2 ANQGSEA. There are 11 residues in the CDR3. CDR3 sequence (DNA): TGCAGCGTTGGAAGCACCTACGAGCAGTACTTC. Protein sequence: CSVGSTYEQYF.

The rearrangement links TRBV2 to TRBJ2-7; D is undetermined. CDR3 length equals 11 residues. Trimming removed 7 bases from V and 2 bases from J, with 6 bases in between. The germline V gene encodes CDR1 SNHLY and CDR2 FYNNEI. The CDR3 spells CASKMTYEQYF. As DNA, the CDR3 is TGTGCCAGCAAAATGACCTACGAGCAGTACTTC.